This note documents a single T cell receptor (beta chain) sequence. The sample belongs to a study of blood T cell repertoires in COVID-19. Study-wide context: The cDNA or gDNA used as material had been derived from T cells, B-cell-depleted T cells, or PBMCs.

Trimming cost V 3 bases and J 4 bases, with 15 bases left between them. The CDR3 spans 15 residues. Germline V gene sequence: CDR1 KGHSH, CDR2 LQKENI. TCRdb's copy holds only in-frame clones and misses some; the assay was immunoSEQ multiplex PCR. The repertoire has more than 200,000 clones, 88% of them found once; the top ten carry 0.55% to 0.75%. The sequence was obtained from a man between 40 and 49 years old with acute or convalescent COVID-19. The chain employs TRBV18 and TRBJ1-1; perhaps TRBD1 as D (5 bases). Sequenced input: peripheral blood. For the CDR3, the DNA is TGTGCCAGCTCACCCGCTTGGGAGGGGAGCACTGAAGCTTTCTTT. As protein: CASSPAWEGSTEAFF.